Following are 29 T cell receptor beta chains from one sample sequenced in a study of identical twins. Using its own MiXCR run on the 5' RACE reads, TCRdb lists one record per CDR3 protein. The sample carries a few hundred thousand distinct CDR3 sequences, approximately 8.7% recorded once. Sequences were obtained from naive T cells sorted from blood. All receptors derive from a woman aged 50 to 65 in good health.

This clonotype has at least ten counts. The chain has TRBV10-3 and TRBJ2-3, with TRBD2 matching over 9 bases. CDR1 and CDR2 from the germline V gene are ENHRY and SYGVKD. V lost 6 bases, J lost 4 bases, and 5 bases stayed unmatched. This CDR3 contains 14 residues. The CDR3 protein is CAIRASGNADTQYF. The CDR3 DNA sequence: TGTGCCATCAGAGCTAGCGGGAACGCAGATACGCAGTATTTT.

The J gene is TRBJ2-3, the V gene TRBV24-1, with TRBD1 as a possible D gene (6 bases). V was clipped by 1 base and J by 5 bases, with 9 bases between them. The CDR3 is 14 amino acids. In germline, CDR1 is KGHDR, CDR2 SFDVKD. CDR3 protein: CATSDLGRGDTQYF. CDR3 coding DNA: TGTGCCACCAGTGATTTAGGCAGGGGAGATACGCAGTATTTT.

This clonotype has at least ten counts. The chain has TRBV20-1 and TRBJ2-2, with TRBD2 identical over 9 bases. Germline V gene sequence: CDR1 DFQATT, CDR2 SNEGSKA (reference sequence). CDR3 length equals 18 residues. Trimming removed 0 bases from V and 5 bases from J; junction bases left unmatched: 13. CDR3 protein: CSARDGLAGNPGTGELFF. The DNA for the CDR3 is TGCAGTGCTAGAGATGGTCTAGCGGGAAACCCGGGGACCGGGGAGCTGTTTTTT.

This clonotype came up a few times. The CDR3 DNA reads TGTGCTAGTGGTTTGGACCCATCATTCGGACAGCACTATGGCTACACCTTC. It is translated as CASGLDPSFGQHYGYTF. The chain employs TRBV12-5 and TRBJ1-2; D is possibly TRBD1 (6 bases). This CDR3 spans 17 amino acids. The V and J ends lost 1 base and 3 bases respectively, with 18 bases between them. Germline V gives CDR1 LGHNT, CDR2 FRNRAP.

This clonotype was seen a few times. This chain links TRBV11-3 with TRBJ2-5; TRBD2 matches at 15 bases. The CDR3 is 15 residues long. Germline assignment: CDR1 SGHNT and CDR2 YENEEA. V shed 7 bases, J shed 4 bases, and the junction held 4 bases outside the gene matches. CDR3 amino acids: CASNEGLAGGETQYF. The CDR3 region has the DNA TGTGCCAGCAACGAGGGACTAGCGGGAGGAGAGACCCAGTACTTC.

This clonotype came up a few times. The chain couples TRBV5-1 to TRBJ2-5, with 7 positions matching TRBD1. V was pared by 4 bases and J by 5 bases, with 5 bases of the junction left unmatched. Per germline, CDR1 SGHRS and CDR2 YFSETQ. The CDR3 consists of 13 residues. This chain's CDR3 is CASSEGARETQYF. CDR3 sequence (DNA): TGCGCCAGCAGCGAGGGGGCGAGGGAGACCCAGTACTTC.

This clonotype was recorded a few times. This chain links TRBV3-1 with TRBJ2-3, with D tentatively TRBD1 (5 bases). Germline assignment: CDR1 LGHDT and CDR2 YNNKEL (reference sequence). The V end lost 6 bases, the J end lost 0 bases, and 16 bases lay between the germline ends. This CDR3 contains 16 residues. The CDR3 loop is CASSPLGQPSTDTQYF. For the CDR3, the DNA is TGTGCCAGCAGTCCTCTCGGACAACCTAGCACAGATACGCAGTATTTT.

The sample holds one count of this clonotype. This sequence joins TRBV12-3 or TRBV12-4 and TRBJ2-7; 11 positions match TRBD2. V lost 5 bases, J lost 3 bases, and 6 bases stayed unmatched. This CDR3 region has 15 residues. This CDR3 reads CASSIRLAGFYEQYF. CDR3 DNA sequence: TGTGCCAGCAGTATCCGACTAGCGGGATTCTACGAGCAGTACTTC.

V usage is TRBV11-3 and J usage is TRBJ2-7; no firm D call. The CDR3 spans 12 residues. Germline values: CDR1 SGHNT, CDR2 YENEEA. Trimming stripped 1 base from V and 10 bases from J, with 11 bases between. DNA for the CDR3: TGTGCCAGCAGCTTAGTCTGGCAGGAACAGTACTTC. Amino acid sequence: CASSLVWQEQYF.

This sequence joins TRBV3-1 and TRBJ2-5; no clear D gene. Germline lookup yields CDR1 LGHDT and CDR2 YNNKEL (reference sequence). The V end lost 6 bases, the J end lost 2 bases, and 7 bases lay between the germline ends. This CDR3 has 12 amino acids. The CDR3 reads CASRQEQETQYF. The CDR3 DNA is TGTGCCAGCAGGCAGGAGCAAGAGACCCAGTACTTC.

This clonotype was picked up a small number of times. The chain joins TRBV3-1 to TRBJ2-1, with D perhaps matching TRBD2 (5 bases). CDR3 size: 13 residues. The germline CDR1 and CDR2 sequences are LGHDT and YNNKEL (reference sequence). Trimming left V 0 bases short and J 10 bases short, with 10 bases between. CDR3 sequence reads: CASSQDEGSEQFF. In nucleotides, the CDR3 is TGTGCCAGCAGCCAAGACGAAGGGAGCGAGCAGTTCTTC.

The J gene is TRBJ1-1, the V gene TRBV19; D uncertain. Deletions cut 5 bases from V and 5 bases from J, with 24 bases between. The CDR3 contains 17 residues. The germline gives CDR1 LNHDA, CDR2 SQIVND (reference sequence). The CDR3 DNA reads TGTGCCAGTAGTCCCTCCTTACGCGGGAAGGCTAGAACTGAAGCTTTCTTT. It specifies CASSPSLRGKARTEAFF.

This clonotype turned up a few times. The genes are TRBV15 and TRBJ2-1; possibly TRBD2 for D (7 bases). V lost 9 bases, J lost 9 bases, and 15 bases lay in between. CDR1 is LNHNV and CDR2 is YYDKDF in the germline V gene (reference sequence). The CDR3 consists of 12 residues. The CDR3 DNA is TGTGCCACGAGGGGGGAGGGCGTTGAGCAGTTCTTC. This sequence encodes CATRGEGVEQFF. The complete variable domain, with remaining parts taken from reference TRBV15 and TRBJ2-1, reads DAMVIQNPRYQVTQFGKPVTLSCSQTLNHNVMYWYQQKSSQAPKLLFHYYDKDFNNEADTPDNFQSRRPNTSFCFLDIRSPGLGDTAMYLCATRGEGVEQFFGPGTRLTVL.

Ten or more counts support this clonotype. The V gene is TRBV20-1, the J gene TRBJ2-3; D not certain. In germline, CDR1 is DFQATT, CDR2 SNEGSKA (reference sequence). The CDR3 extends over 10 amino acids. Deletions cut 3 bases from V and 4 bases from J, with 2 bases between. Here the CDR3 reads CSASADTQYF. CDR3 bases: TGCAGTGCTAGTGCAGATACGCAGTATTTT.

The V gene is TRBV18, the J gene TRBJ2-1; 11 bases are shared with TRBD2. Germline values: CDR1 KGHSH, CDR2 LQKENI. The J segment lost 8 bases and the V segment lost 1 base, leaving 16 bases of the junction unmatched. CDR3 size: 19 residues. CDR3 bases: TGTGCCAGCTCACCACGGGCTTATAGCGGGAGGGTAGCCGAGGATGAGCAGTTCTTC. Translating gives CASSPRAYSGRVAEDEQFF. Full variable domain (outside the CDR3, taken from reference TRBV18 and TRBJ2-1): NAGVMQNPRHLVRRRGQEARLRCSPMKGHSHVYWYRQLPEEGLKFMVYLQKENIIDESGMPKERFSAEFPKEGPSILRIQQVVRGDSAAYFCASSPRAYSGRVAEDEQFFGPGTRLTVL.

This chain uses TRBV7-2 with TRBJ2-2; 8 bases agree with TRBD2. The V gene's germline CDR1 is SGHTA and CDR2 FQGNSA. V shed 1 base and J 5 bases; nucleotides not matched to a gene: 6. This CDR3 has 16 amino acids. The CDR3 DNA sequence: TGTGCCAGCAGCTTAGGTAGCGGGAAGCTGACCGGGGAGCTGTTTTTT. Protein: CASSLGSGKLTGELFF.

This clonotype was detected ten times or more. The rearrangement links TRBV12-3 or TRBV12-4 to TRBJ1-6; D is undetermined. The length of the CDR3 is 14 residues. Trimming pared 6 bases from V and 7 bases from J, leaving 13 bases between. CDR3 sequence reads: CASRIGSTNSPLHF. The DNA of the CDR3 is TGTGCCAGCAGAATAGGGAGTACCAATTCACCCCTCCACTTT.

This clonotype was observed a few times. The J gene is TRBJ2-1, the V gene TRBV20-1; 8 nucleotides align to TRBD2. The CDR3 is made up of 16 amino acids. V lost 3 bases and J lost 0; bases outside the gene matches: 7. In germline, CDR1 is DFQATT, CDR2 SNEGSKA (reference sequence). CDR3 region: CSASPLTSGSYNEQFF. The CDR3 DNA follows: TGCAGTGCTAGCCCTTTAACTAGCGGCTCCTACAATGAGCAGTTCTTC.

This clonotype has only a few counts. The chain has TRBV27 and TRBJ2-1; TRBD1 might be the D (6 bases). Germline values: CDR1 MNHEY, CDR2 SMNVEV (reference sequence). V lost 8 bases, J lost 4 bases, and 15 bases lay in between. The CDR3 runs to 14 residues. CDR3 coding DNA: TGTGCCAGCGGGCCGGACAGCCGATACAATGAGCAGTTCTTC. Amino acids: CASGPDSRYNEQFF.

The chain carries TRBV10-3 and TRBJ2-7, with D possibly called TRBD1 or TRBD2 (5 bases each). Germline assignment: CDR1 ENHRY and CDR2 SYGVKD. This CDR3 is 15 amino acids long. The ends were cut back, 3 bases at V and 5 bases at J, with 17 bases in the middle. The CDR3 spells CAISESAGTPNEQYF. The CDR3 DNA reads TGTGCCATCAGTGAATCGGCCGGGACCCCCAACGAGCAGTACTTC.

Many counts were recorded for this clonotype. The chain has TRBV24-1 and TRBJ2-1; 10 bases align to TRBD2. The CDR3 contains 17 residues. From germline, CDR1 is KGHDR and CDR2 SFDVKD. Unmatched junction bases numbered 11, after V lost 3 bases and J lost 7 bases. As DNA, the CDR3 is TGTGCCACCAGTGATCGTGGGACTAGCGAGGCGAGGAATGAGCAGTTCTTC. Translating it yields CATSDRGTSEARNEQFF.

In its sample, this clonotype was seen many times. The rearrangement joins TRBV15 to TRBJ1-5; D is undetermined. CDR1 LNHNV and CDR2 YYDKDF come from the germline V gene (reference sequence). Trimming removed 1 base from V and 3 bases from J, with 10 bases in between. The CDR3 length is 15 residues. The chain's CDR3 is CATSRGTGINQPQHF. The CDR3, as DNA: TGTGCCACCAGCAGAGGTACGGGTATCAATCAGCCCCAGCATTTT.

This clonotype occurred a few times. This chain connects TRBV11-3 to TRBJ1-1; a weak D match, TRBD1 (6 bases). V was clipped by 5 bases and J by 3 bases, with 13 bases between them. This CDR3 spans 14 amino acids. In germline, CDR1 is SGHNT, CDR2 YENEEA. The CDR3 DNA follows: TGTGCCAGCAGCCCCGAGAGGGGGGACACTGAAGCTTTCTTT. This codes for CASSPERGDTEAFF.

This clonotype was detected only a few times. CDR3 sequence (DNA): TGTGCCAGCAGCCTCCTACCTAGGGACGTTGGGGGGGAGCAGTTCTTC. Encoded protein: CASSLLPRDVGGEQFF. The V and J genes are TRBV12-3 or TRBV12-4 and TRBJ2-1, with D perhaps matching TRBD2 (6 bases). V gave up 6 bases and J gave up 10 bases, with 25 bases separating them. The CDR3 consists of 16 residues.

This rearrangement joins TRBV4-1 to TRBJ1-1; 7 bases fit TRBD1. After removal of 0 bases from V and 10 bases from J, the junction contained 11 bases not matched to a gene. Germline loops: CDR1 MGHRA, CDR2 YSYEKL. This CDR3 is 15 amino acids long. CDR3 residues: CASSQEGAGGAIAFF. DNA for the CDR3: TGCGCCAGCAGCCAAGAAGGGGCAGGGGGGGCGATAGCTTTCTTT.

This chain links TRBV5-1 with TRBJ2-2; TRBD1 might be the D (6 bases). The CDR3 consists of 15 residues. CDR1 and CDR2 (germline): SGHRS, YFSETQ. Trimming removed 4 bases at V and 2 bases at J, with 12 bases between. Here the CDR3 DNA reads TGCGCCAGCAGCCCTCGGGACAAAAACACCGGGGAGCTGTTTTTT. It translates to CASSPRDKNTGELFF.

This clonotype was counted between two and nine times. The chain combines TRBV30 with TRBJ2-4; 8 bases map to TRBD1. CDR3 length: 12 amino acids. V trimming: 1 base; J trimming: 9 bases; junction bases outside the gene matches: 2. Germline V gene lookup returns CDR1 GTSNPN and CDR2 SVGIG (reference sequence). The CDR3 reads CAWSGTGTIQYF. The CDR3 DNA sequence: TGTGCCTGGAGTGGGACAGGGACCATTCAGTACTTC.

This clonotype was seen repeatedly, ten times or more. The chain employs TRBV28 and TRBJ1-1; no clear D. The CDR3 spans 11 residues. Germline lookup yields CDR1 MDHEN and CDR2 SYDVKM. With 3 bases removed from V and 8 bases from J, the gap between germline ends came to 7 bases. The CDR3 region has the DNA TGTGCCAGCAGTTTGCCGGGGGAAGCTTTCTTT. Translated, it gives CASSLPGEAFF. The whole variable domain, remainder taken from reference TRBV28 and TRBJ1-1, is DVKVTQSSRYLVKRTGEKVFLECVQDMDHENMFWYRQDPGLGLRLIYFSYDVKMKEKGDIPEGYSVSREKKERFSLILESASTNQTSMYLCASSLPGEAFFGQGTRLTVV.

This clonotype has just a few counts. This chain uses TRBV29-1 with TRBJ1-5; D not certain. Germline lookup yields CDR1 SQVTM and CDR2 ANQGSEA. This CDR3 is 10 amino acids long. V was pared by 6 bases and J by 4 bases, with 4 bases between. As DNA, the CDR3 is TGCAGCGTCTCGAATCAGCCCCAGCATTTT. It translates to CSVSNQPQHF.